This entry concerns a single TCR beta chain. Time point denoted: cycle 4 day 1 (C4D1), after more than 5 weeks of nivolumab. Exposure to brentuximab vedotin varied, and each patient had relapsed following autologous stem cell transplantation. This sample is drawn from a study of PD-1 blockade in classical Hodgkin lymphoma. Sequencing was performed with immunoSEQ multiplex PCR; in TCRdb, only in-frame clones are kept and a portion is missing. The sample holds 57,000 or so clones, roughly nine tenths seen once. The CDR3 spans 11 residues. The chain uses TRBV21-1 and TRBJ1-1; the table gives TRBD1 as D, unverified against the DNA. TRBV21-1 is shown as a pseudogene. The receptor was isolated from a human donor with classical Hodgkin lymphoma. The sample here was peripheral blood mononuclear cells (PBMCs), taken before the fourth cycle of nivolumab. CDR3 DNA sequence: TGTGCCAGTAACAGGGGCCTTGAAGCTTTCTTT. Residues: CASNRGLEAFF.